This TCR beta chain was retrieved from a study of shared clonotypes between healthy human individuals. Positive CCR7 selection of CD45RO-negative cells yielded the naive CD8 cells, and terminally differentiated effector memory CD45RA+ cells were excluded. Germline loops: CDR1 MGHRA, CDR2 YSYEKL. The CDR3 spans 16 residues. V was pared by 0 bases and J by 4 bases, with 7 bases of the junction left unmatched. Assay: immunoSEQ multiplex PCR; the TCRdb copy retains only in-frame clones and omits some. The table includes about 2 million clones, about 95% detected once. The source material was naive CD8+ T cells sorted from blood. This receptor was obtained from a man in his late teens or twenties in good health. The rearrangement uses TRBV4-1 and TRBJ1-2, with 8 positions matching TRBD1. The CDR3 nucleotides read TGCGCCAGCAGCCAAGATCCGGCAGGGGGCTCCTATGGCTACACCTTC. Translating it yields CASSQDPAGGSYGYTF.